This entry describes one T cell receptor (beta chain). Its antigen is undetermined. Recent vaccinations or acute infections were absent in the healthy HIV-negative adult donors. Germline V gene sequence: CDR1 MGHRA, CDR2 YSYEKL. The CDR3 sequence is 16 residues long. Trimming took 1 base from V and 6 from J, leaving 19 bases between them. Measured with immunoSEQ multiplex PCR; TCRdb has only the in-frame clones, and not every one. The data show 1,500,000 or so clones, roughly 96% seen once. The entry originates in a study of shared clonotypes between healthy human individuals. Study conclusions and caveats: Blood was the only sampled material, and tissue repertoires likely differ.

The rearrangement uses TRBV4-1 and TRBJ2-7; TRBD1 or TRBD2 may be the D gene (6 bases each). Source material: naive CD4+ T cells sorted from blood. The subset here: CD45RA+ positively selected. This sequence originates from a man aged 25 to 40 in good health. The chain's CDR3 is CASSQVGGPNLFEQYF. The CDR3 nucleotides are TGCGCCAGCAGCCAAGTGGGGGGCCCAAATTTGTTCGAGCAGTACTTC.